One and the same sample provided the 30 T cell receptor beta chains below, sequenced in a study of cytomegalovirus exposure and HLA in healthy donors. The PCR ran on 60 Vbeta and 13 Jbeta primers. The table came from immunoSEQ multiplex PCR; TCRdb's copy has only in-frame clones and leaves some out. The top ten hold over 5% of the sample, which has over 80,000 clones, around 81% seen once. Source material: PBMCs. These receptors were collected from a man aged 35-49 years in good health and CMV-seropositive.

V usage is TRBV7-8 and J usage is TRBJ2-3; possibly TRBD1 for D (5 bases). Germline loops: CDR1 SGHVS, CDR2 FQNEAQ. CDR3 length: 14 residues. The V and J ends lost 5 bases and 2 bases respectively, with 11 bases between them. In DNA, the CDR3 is TGTGCCAGCAGCCTTTCCAGGGACACAGATACGCAGTATTTT. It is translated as CASSLSRDTDTQYF.

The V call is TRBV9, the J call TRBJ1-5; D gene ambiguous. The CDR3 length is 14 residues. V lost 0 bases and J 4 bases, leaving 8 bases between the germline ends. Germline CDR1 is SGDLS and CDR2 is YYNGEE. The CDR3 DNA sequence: TGTGCCAGCAGCGTAGACAGTCGTAATCAGCCCCAGCATTTT. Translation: CASSVDSRNQPQHF.

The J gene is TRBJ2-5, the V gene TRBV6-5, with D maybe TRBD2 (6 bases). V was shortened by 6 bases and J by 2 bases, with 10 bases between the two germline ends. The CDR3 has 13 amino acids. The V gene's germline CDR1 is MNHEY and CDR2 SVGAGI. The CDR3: CASRRTIQETQYF. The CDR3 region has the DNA TGTGCCAGCAGAAGGACTATTCAAGAGACCCAGTACTTC.

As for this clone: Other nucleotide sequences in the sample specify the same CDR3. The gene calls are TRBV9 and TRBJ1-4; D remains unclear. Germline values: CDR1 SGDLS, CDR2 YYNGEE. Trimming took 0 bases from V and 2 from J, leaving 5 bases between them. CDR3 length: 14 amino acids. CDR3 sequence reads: CASSVGPTNEKLFF. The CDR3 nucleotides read TGTGCCAGCAGCGTAGGTCCGACTAATGAAAAACTGTTTTTT.

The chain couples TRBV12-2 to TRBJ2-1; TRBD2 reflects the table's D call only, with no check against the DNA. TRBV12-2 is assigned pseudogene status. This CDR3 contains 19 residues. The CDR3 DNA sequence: TGTGCAAGTCGCTTAGTACTGCGGGAGGGCCTGAATTTAGACAATGAGCAGTTCTTC. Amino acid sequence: CASRLVLREGLNLDNEQFF.

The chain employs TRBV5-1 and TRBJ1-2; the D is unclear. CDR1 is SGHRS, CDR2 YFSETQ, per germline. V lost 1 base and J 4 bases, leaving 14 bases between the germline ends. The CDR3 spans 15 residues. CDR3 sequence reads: CASSLTGEESYGYTF. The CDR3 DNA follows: TGCGCCAGCAGCTTGACCGGGGAGGAAAGCTATGGCTACACCTTC.

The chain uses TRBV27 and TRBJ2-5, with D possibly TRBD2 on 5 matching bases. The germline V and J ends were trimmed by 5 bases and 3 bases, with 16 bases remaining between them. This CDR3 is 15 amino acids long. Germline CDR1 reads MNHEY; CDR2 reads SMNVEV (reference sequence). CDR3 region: CASSRLGAREETQYF. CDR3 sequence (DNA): TGTGCCAGCAGTCGGTTGGGAGCGAGGGAAGAGACCCAGTACTTC.

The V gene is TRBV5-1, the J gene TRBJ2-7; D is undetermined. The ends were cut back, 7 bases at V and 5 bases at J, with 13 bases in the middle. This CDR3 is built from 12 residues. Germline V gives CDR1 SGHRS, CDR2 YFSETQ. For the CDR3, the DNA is TGCGCCAGCTCCGGAGATCTAAACGAGCAGTACTTC. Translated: CASSGDLNEQYF.

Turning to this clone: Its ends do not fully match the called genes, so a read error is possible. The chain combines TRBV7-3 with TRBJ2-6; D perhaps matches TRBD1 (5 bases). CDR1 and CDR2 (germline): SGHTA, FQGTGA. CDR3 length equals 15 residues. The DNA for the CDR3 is TGTGCCAGCAGCGATCGAAGCTCTGGGGCCAACGGCCTGACTTTC. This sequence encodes CASSDRSSGANGLTF.

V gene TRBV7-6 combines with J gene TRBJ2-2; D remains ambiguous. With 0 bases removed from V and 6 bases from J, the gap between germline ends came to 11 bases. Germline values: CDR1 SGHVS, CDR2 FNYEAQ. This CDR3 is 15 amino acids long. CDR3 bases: TGTGCCAGCAGCTTAGCACAGAACTTACCCGGGGAGCTGTTTTTT. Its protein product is CASSLAQNLPGELFF.

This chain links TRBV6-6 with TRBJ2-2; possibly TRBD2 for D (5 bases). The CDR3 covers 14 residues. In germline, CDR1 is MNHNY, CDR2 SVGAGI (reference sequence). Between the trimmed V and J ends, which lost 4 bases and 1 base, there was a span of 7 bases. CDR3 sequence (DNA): TGTGCCAGCAGTTGGAGGCAGAACACCGGGGAGCTGTTTTTT. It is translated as CASSWRQNTGELFF.

The CDR3 region is CASSVSHRQNTEAFF. Written as DNA, the CDR3 is TGTGCCAGCAGCGTAAGCCACAGGCAGAACACTGAAGCTTTCTTT. J is TRBJ1-1 and V is TRBV9, with D possibly TRBD1 on 5 matching bases. This CDR3 has 15 residues. Germline assignment: CDR1 SGDLS and CDR2 YYNGEE. V was pared by 1 base and J by 1 base, with 11 bases between.

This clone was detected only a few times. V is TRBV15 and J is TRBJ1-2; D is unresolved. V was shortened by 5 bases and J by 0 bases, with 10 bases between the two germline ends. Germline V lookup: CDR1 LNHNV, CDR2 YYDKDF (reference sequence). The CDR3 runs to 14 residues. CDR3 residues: CATSLTRSNYGYTF. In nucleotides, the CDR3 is TGTGCCACCAGCTTAACTAGATCTAACTATGGCTACACCTTC. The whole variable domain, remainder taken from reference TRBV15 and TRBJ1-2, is DAMVIQNPRYQVTQFGKPVTLSCSQTLNHNVMYWYQQKSSQAPKLLFHYYDKDFNNEADTPDNFQSRRPNTSFCFLDIRSPGLGDTAMYLCATSLTRSNYGYTFGSGTRLTVV.

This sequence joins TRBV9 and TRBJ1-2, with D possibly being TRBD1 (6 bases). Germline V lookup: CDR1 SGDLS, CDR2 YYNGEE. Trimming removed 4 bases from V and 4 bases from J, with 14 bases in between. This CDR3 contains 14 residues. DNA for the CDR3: TGTGCCAGCAGCACACCGGGACACGTCTATGGCTACACCTTC. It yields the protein CASSTPGHVYGYTF. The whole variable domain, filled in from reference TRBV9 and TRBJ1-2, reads DSGVTQTPKHLITATGQRVTLRCSPRSGDLSVYWYQQSLDQGLQFLIQYYNGEERAKGNILERFSAQQFPDLHSELNLSSLELGDSALYFCASSTPGHVYGYTFGSGTRLTVV.

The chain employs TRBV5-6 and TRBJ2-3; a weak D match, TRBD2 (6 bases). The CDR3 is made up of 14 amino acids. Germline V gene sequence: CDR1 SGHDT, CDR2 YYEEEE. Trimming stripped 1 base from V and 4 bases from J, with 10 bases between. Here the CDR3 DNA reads TGTGCCAGCAGCTTGTGGGGGGAAGCAGATACGCAGTATTTT. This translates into CASSLWGEADTQYF.

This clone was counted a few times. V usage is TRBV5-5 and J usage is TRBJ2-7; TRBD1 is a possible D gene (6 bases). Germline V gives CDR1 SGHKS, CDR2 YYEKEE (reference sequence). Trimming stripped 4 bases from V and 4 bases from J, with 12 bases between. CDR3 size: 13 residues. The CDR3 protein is CASSIRQEYEQYF. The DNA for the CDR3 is TGTGCCAGCAGCATCAGACAGGAATACGAGCAGTACTTC.

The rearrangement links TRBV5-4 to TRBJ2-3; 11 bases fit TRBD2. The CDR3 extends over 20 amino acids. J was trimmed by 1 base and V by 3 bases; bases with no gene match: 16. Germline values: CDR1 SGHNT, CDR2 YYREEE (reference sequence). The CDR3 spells CASSSRTSGRNPFGTDTQYF. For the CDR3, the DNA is TGTGCCAGCAGCTCGCGGACTAGCGGGCGAAATCCATTCGGCACAGATACGCAGTATTTT.

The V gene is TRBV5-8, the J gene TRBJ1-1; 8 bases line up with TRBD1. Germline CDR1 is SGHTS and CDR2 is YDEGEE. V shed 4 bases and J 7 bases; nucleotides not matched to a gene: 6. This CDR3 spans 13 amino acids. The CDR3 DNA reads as TGTGCCAGCAGCCTGCAGGGGGCCGGTGAAGCTTTCTTT. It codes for CASSLQGAGEAFF.

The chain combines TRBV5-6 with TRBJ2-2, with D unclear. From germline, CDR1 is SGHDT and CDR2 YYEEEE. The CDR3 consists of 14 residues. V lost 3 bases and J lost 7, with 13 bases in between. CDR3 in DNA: TGTGCCAGCAGCTACACCGAAGATGTCGGGGAGCTGTTTTTT. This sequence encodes CASSYTEDVGELFF. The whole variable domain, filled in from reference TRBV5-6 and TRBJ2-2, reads DAGVTQSPTHLIKTRGQQVTLRCSPKSGHDTVSWYQQALGQGPQFIFQYYEEEERQRGNFPDRFSGHQFPNYSSELNVNALLLGDSALYLCASSYTEDVGELFFGEGSRLTVL.

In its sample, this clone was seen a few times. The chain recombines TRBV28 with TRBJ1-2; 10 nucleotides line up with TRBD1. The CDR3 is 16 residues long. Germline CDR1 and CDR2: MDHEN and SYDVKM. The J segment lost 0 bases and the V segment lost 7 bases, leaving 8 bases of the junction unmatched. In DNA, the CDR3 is TGTGCCAGCACCCGGGGGGGGACAGGGGCTAACTATGGCTACACCTTC. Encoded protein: CASTRGGTGANYGYTF.

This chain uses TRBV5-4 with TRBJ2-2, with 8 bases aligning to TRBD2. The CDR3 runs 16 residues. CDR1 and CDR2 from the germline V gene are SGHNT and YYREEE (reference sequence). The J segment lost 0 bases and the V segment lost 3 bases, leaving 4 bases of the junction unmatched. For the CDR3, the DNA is TGTGCCAGCAGCTCCGGGACTAGAGCGAACACCGGGGAGCTGTTTTTT. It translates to CASSSGTRANTGELFF.

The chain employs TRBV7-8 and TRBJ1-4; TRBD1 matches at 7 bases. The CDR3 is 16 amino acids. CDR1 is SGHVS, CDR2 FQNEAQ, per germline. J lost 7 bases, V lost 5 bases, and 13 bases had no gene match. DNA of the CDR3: TGTGCCAGCAGCCCCGGGACCCAGGGGGGAGCTGAAAAACTGTTTTTT. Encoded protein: CASSPGTQGGAEKLFF.

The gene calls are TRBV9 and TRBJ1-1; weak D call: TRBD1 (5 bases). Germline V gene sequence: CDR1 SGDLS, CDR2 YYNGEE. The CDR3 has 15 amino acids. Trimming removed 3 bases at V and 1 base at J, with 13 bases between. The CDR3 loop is CASSALDSPNTEAFF. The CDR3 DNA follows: TGTGCCAGCAGCGCCCTTGACAGCCCGAACACTGAAGCTTTCTTT.

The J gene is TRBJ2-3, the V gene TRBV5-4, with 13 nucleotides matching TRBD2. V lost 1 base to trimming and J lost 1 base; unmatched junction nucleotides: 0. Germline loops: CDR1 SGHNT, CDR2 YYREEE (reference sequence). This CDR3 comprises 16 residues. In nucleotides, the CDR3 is TGTGCCAGCAGCTTGACTAGCGGGGGGGGCACAGATACGCAGTATTTT. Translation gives CASSLTSGGGTDTQYF.

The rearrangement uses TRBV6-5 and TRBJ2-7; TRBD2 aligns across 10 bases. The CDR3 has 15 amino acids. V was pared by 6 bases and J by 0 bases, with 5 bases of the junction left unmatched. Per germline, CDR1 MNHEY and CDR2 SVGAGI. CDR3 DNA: TGTGCCAGCAGAACCACTAGCGGGGTCTCCTACGAGCAGTACTTC. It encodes CASRTTSGVSYEQYF.

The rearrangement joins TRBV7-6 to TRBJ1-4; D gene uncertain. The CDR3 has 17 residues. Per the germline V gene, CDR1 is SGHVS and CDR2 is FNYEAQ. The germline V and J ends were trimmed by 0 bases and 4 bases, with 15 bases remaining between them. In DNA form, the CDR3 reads TGTGCCAGCAGCTTAGCTCGGTTCCGCGGACTTAATGAAAAACTGTTTTTT. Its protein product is CASSLARFRGLNEKLFF.

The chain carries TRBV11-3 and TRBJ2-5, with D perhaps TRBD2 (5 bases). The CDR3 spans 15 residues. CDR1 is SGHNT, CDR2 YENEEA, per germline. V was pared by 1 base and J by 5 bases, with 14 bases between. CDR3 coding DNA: TGTGCCAGCAGCTTAGGCTCGGGGTTGGGGGAGACCCAGTACTTC. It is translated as CASSLGSGLGETQYF.

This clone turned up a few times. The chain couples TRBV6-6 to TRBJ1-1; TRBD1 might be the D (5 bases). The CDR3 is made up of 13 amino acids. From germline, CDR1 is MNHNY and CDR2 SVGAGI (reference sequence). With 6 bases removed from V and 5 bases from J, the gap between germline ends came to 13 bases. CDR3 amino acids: CASSPIGGTEAFF. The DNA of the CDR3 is TGTGCCAGCAGCCCGATCGGGGGAACTGAAGCTTTCTTT.

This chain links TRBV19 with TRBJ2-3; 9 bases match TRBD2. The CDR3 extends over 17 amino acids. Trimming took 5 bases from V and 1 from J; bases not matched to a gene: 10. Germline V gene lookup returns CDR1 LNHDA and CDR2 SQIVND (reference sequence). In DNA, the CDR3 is TGTGCCAGTAGTCCCTCGTTTGGCGGGAGGGGCACAGATACGCAGTATTTT. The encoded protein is CASSPSFGGRGTDTQYF.

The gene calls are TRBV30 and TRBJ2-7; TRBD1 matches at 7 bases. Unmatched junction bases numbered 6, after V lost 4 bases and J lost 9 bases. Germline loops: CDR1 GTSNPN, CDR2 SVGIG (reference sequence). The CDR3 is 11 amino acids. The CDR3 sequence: CAWTRQGRQYF. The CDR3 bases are TGTGCCTGGACCCGACAGGGACGGCAGTACTTC.